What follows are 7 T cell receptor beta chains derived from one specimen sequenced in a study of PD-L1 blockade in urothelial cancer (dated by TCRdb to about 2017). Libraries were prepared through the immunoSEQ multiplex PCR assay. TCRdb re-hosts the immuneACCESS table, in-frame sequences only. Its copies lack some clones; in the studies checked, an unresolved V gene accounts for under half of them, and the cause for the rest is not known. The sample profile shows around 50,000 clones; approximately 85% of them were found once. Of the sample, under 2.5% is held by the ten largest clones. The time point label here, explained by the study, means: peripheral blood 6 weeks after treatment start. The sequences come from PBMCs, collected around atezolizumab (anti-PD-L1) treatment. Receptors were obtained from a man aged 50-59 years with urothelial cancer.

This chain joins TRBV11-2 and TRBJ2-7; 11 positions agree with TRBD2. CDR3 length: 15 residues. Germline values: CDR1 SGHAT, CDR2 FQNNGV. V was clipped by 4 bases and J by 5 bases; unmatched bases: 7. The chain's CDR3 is CASSYASGRKDEQYF. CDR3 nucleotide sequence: TGTGCCAGCAGCTACGCTAGCGGGAGGAAAGACGAGCAGTACTTC.

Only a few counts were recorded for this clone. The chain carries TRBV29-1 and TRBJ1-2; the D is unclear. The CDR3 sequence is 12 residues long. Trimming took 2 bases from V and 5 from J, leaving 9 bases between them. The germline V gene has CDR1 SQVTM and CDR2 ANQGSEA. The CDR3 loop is CSVESVEYGYTF. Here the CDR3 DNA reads TGCAGCGTTGAAAGTGTCGAGTATGGCTACACCTTC.

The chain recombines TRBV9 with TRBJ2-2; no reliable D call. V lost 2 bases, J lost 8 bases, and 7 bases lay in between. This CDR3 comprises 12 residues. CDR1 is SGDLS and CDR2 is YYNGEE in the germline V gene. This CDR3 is CASSVPSGELFF. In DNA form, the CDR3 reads TGTGCCAGCAGCGTCCCGTCGGGGGAGCTGTTTTTT.

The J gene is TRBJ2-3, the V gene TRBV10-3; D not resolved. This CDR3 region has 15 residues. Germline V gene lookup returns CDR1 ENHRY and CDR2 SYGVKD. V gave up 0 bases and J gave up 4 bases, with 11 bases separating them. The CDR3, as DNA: TGTGCCATCAGTGAGTCTAGCTATGATCCAGATACGCAGTATTTT. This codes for CAISESSYDPDTQYF.

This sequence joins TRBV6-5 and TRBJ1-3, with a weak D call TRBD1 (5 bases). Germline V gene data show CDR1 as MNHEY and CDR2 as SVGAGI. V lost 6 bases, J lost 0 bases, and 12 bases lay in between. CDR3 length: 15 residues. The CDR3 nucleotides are TGTGCCAGCAGCCGTGGGGGGAACTCTGGAAACACCATATATTTT. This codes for CASSRGGNSGNTIYF.

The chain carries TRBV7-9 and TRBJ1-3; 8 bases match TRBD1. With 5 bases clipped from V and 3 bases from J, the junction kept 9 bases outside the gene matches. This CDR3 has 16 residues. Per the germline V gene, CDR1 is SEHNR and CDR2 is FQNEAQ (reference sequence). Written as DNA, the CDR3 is TGTGCCAGCAGCCCGGACAGGGCCCCAAGTGGAAACACCATATATTTT. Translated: CASSPDRAPSGNTIYF.

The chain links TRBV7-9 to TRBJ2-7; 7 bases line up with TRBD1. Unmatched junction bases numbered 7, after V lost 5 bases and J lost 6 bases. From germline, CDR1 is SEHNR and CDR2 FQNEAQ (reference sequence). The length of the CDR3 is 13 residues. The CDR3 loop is CASSQGGTGEQYF. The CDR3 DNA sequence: TGTGCCAGCAGCCAAGGGGGCACGGGCGAGCAGTACTTC.